This T cell receptor beta chain is from a study of CD4 T cells in relation to SARS-CoV-2 and coronaviruses. Across the study: PBMCs were cultured with antigen for roughly 11 days before TCR beta sequencing.

V was clipped by 3 bases and J by 1 base; unmatched bases: 0. The CDR3 extends over 14 amino acids. Per the germline V gene, CDR1 is LGHDT and CDR2 is YNNKEL (reference sequence). Unexposed donor CD4+ T cells date from about 2011-2018, before the COVID-19 pandemic. CD4+ T cells were isolated from the cells after around 11 days of culture. PBMCs were plated at two million per well in IL-2-containing medium. Fresh IL-2 medium replaced half the medium on days 3 and 7. Sequenced by immunoSEQ multiplex PCR; TCRdb stores in-frame clones only, minus some. The sample carries around 12,000 clones, 70% to 85% recorded once. A note on this clone: As yet, its antigen is unknown.

The chain is built from TRBV3-1 (or the pseudogene TRBV3-2) and TRBJ2-5, with 9 bases fitting TRBD2. Sequenced material: CD4+ T cells from PBMCs, cultured in vitro. The receptor comes from a human donor in good health. The CDR3 nucleotides are TGTGCCAGCAGCCAGCGGGGGGGCCAAGAGACCCAGTACTTC. It encodes CASSQRGGQETQYF.